Presented here are 3 T cell receptor beta chains from one specimen sequenced in a study of human T cells and chemical hapten exposure. Using its own MiXCR run on the RACE reads, TCRdb lists one record per CDR3 protein. The repertoire includes over 30,000 distinct CDR3 sequences, 9.5% of them detected once, and 26% sits in the top ten. Time point defined: patch test 3, about 24 weeks after DPC sensitization. Treatment here: therapeutic diphenylcyclopropenone sensitization with weekly scalp DPC. It was from unfractionated whole blood that total RNA was extracted. The sample was whole blood, taken in connection with sensitization to the hapten diphenylcyclopropenone (DPC). The receptors shown here come from a man aged 45 to 65 with alopecia areata. Some clones in this sample may be carry-over from other donors' samples.

At least ten counts were recorded for this clonotype. The chain has TRBV5-1 and TRBJ2-1, with TRBD1 matching 11 bases. This CDR3 is built from 15 residues. V lost 2 bases, J lost 8 bases, and 6 bases stayed unmatched. In germline, CDR1 is SGHRS, CDR2 YFSETQ. Here the CDR3 reads CASSFGQGAFDEQFF. As DNA, the CDR3 is TGCGCCAGCAGCTTCGGACAGGGGGCTTTCGATGAGCAGTTCTTC.

This clonotype was recorded many times. The rearrangement joins TRBV4-2 to TRBJ2-3; TRBD2 might be the D (5 bases). This CDR3 has 14 residues. V lost 0 bases, J lost 3 bases, and 7 bases lay in between. CDR1 LGHNA and CDR2 YNFKEQ come from the germline V gene. CDR3 DNA: TGTGCCAGCAGCCAAGATCTAGCAACAGATACGCAGTATTTT. Translated, it gives CASSQDLATDTQYF.

This sequence joins TRBV30 and TRBJ2-5; D is perhaps TRBD1 (6 bases). This CDR3 has 15 residues. Germline-derived CDR1 and CDR2 are GTSNPN and SVGIG (reference sequence). Trimming removed 2 bases at V and 5 bases at J, with 18 bases between. In DNA, the CDR3 is TGTGCCTGGAGTCCTGACAGGCCGAAGAGGGAGACCCAGTACTTC. Encoded protein: CAWSPDRPKRETQYF.